This T cell receptor (beta chain) comes out of a study of T cells in Graves' hyperthyroidism and ophthalmopathy. Study context: Pretreatment peripheral blood was obtained at initial diagnosis.

Amplified TCR beta CDR3 regions derived from RNA transcripts. First-round RT-PCR with HTBI primers amplified the TCR CDR3 region. One entry per CDR3 protein, called by TCRdb with MiXCR from the multiplex PCR reads. The sample yields about 270,000 distinct CDR3 sequences, about 20% seen once. This CDR3 contains 16 residues. Trimming pared 5 bases from V and 1 base from J, leaving 15 bases between. From germline, CDR1 is SGHNT and CDR2 YENEEA. The chain employs TRBV11-3 and TRBJ2-1, with D tentatively TRBD2 (6 bases). The specimen was blood. This receptor was taken from a man between 25 and 39 years old with Graves' ophthalmopathy. CDR3: CASSPESGLSYNEQFF. The CDR3 bases are TGTGCCAGCAGCCCCGAGTCGGGACTTTCCTACAATGAGCAGTTCTTC.